A selection of T cell receptor beta chains follows, all from one sample in a study of T-cell reconstitution after alpha-beta-depleted transplantation in children. Via MiXCR, TCRdb re-called the PCR reads, giving one row per CDR3 protein. The data hold approximately 130,000 distinct CDR3 sequences, with roughly 10% observed a single time. Here the sequenced sample was PBMCs, mostly from graft donor cells, taken 180 days after TCRalphabeta/CD19-depleted stem cell transplant. These receptors were collected from a girl under two years old who had a stem cell transplant for combined immunodeficiency, so the T cells may come from the graft donor. CDR3s include the opening cysteine and the closing phenylalanine or tryptophan. Each record gives: V gene, D gene, J gene, clone size, CDR3 protein, CDR3 DNA. The D gene is left open where the match is weak. Clone size appears in some rows only: once, few, many, or a class for an expanded clone.

>TRBV20-1|-|TRBJ2-2|-
CSASRQQIANTGELFF
TGCAGTGCTAGTCGGCAGCAGATCGCGAACACCGGGGAGCTGTTTTTT
>TRBV11-2|TRBD2|TRBJ2-1|-
CASSVRLAGANEQFF
TGTGCCAGCAGCGTGAGGCTAGCGGGAGCCAATGAGCAGTTCTTC
>TRBV6-5|-|TRBJ2-7|few
CASSYWGTTYEQYF
TGTGCCAGCAGTTACTGGGGGACAACCTACGAGCAGTACTTC
>TRBV5-1|-|TRBJ2-7|-
CASSPRGTDSSYEQYF
TGCGCCAGCAGCCCACGAGGGACCGATAGCTCCTACGAGCAGTACTTC
>TRBV12-3/TRBV12-4|-|TRBJ2-5|few
CASGGEETQYF
TGTGCCAGCGGAGGGGAAGAGACCCAGTACTTC
>TRBV7-2|-|TRBJ2-3|-
CASSPLRGAGTDTQYF
TGTGCCAGCAGCCCCCTTAGGGGAGCGGGCACAGATACGCAGTATTTT
>TRBV6-2/TRBV6-3|-|TRBJ1-1|-
CASSRQVHTEAFF
TGTGCCAGCAGTCGACAGGTCCACACTGAAGCTTTCTTT
>TRBV7-2|-|TRBJ2-3|-
CASSLAPGLTSTDTQYF
TGTGCCAGCAGCTTAGCCCCCGGACTTACTAGCACAGATACGCAGTATTTT
>TRBV20-1|TRBD1|TRBJ2-7|many
CSAWGQGGYEQYF
TGCAGTGCCTGGGGACAGGGTGGTTACGAGCAGTACTTC
>TRBV9|TRBD2|TRBJ2-1|-
CASSVAPELAGPEQFF
TGTGCCAGCAGCGTAGCCCCTGAACTAGCGGGGCCCGAGCAGTTCTTC
>TRBV5-1|TRBD2|TRBJ2-1|few
CASSLGASGEVGEQFF
TGCGCCAGCAGCTTGGGAGCTAGCGGCGAGGTGGGTGAGCAGTTCTTC
>TRBV12-3/TRBV12-4|-|TRBJ2-1|few
CASSTGLHNEQFF
TGTGCCAGCAGTACGGGACTCCACAATGAGCAGTTCTTC
>TRBV27|-|TRBJ2-1|few
CASSLGASSYNEQFF
TGTGCCAGCAGTCTAGGGGCTAGCTCCTACAATGAGCAGTTCTTC
>TRBV27|-|TRBJ1-5|many
CASSFHGGGKQPQHF
TGTGCCAGCAGTTTCCACGGGGGGGGCAAGCAGCCCCAGCATTTT
>TRBV12-3/TRBV12-4|-|TRBJ2-3|many
CASSFGHRTDTQYF
TGTGCCAGCAGTTTCGGACACCGCACAGATACGCAGTATTTT
>TRBV5-1|TRBD1|TRBJ2-7|few
CASSLHAGGYIEQYF
TGCGCCAGCAGCTTGCACGCAGGGGGCTATATCGAGCAGTACTTC
>TRBV7-3|-|TRBJ1-1|many
CASSKRGGQSPQGTEAFF
TGTGCCAGCAGCAAAAGGGGAGGCCAAAGCCCCCAGGGCACTGAAGCTTTCTTT
>TRBV30|TRBD2|TRBJ2-2|-
CAWSVGAGAGELFF
TGTGCCTGGAGTGTTGGAGCGGGAGCCGGGGAGCTGTTTTTT
>TRBV5-1|-|TRBJ2-6|few
CASSLAGEVSGANVLTF
TGCGCCAGCAGCTTGGCCGGGGAAGTCTCTGGGGCCAACGTCCTGACTTTC
>TRBV9|-|TRBJ2-2|-
CASSVVVHSTELFF
TGTGCCAGCAGCGTAGTGGTGCATAGCACGGAGCTGTTTTTT
>TRBV20-1|-|TRBJ2-1|many
CSARKQVTYNEQFF
TGCAGTGCTAGGAAACAGGTGACCTACAATGAGCAGTTCTTC
>TRBV29-1|TRBD2|TRBJ2-1|-
CSGGLTSGSYNEQFF
TGCAGCGGAGGGCTAACTAGCGGGAGTTACAATGAGCAGTTCTTC
>TRBV5-1|TRBD2|TRBJ2-7|few
CASSLTSGTYDQYF
TGCGCCAGCAGCTTGACTAGCGGCACCTACGATCAGTACTTC
>TRBV10-3|-|TRBJ2-2|-
CAHRPSANTGELFF
TGTGCCCACCGGCCGTCCGCGAACACCGGGGAGCTGTTTTTT
>TRBV15|TRBD2|TRBJ2-1|-
CATSTATTSGILATVEQFF
TGTGCCACCAGCACAGCTACGACTAGCGGGATTCTCGCAACAGTTGAGCAGTTCTTC
>TRBV21-1|-|TRBJ2-1|few
CASNLNEQFF
TGTGCCAGCAACCTGAATGAGCAGTTCTTC
>TRBV20-1|TRBD2|TRBJ2-1|-
CSARDGRAALGEQFF
TGCAGTGCTAGAGATGGGAGGGCCGCTTTGGGTGAGCAGTTCTTC
>TRBV6-2/TRBV6-3|-|TRBJ2-3|-
CASSYSAGLADTQYF
TGTGCCAGCAGTTACTCAGCCGGGTTGGCAGATACGCAGTATTTT
>TRBV19|TRBD2|TRBJ2-6|-
CASSSWDYSGANVLTF
TGTGCCAGTAGTAGCTGGGACTACTCTGGGGCCAACGTCCTGACTTTC
>TRBV5-1|-|TRBJ2-3|few
CASSLRGDGTDTQYF
TGCGCCAGCAGCTTGAGGGGGGACGGCACAGATACGCAGTATTTT
>TRBV7-2|-|TRBJ2-2|many
CASSLVFSGPPGELFF
TGTGCCAGCAGCTTAGTGTTTAGCGGCCCACCCGGGGAGCTGTTTTTT
>TRBV5-1|-|TRBJ1-1|many
CASSLTDGLTEAFF
TGCGCCAGCAGCTTGACGGATGGTTTGACTGAAGCTTTCTTT
>TRBV5-1|-|TRBJ1-1|-
CASSLVEQVTEAFF
TGCGCCAGCAGCTTGGTCGAACAGGTCACTGAAGCTTTCTTT
>TRBV9|-|TRBJ1-4|few
CASSVGGRATNEKLFF
TGTGCCAGCAGCGTAGGGGGGAGGGCAACTAATGAAAAACTGTTTTTT
>TRBV12-3/TRBV12-4|-|TRBJ1-4|-
CASSLWGRATNEKLFF
TGTGCCAGCAGCCTATGGGGCCGGGCAACTAATGAAAAACTGTTTTTT
>TRBV6-2/TRBV6-3|-|TRBJ2-3|-
CASSRKLGSTDTQYF
TGTGCCAGCAGCCGTAAACTTGGGAGCACAGATACGCAGTATTTT
>TRBV20-1|-|TRBJ1-6|many
CSAPGKGESSPLHF
TGCAGTGCTCCGGGAAAAGGGGAGAGCTCACCCCTCCACTTT
>TRBV12-3/TRBV12-4|TRBD2|TRBJ2-3|-
CASSFLLAGGPHTQYF
TGTGCCAGCAGTTTCCTGCTAGCGGGGGGACCCCATACGCAGTATTTT
>TRBV29-1|TRBD2|TRBJ2-5|many
CSFWTSGPKKYF
TGCAGCTTTTGGACTAGCGGGCCTAAAAAGTACTTC
>TRBV5-1|-|TRBJ2-7|-
CASSPSGLYEQYF
TGCGCCAGCAGCCCGAGTGGACTCTACGAGCAGTACTTC
>TRBV5-5|-|TRBJ1-1|few
CASSLDRARAVNTEAFF
TGTGCCAGCAGCTTGGACAGGGCCAGGGCTGTGAACACTGAAGCTTTCTTT
>TRBV5-4|TRBD1|TRBJ2-7|-
CASSLEDRNSYEQYF
TGTGCCAGCAGCTTGGAGGACAGGAATTCCTACGAGCAGTACTTC
>TRBV7-9|TRBD1|TRBJ2-5|-
CASSGDRAWETQYF
TGTGCCAGCAGCGGTGACAGGGCGTGGGAGACCCAGTACTTC
>TRBV4-3|-|TRBJ2-6|few
CASSLSVGSGANVLTF
TGCGCCAGCAGCCTATCCGTGGGCTCTGGGGCCAACGTCCTGACTTTC
>TRBV20-1|TRBD2|TRBJ2-1|few
CSARDTGRHNEQFF
TGCAGTGCTAGAGATACCGGGAGGCACAATGAGCAGTTCTTC
>TRBV30|-|TRBJ1-1|few
CAWRQRANTEAFF
TGTGCCTGGAGGCAACGGGCTAACACTGAAGCTTTCTTT
>TRBV27|TRBD2|TRBJ2-7|few
CASSLFAGGYYEQYF
TGTGCCAGCAGTTTATTCGCGGGAGGGTACTACGAGCAGTACTTC
>TRBV29-1|TRBD1|TRBJ2-3|many
CSVGPGQGTDTQYF
TGCAGCGTTGGACCGGGACAGGGAACAGATACGCAGTATTTT
>TRBV7-3|-|TRBJ2-2|-
CASSRGLGGSGELFF
TGTGCCAGCAGCCGTGGTTTGGGGGGATCCGGGGAGCTGTTTTTT
>TRBV28|-|TRBJ2-5|many
CASTHNWEQLPTQYF
TGTGCCAGCACCCATAACTGGGAACAGCTCCCAACCCAGTACTTC
>TRBV5-1|TRBD2|TRBJ2-1|few
CASSLSAGGPYNEQFF
TGCGCCAGCAGCTTATCGGCGGGAGGGCCGTACAATGAGCAGTTCTTC
>TRBV10-3|-|TRBJ2-1|few
CAISDLMSSYNEQFF
TGTGCCATCAGTGATCTCATGAGCTCCTACAATGAGCAGTTCTTC